This TCR beta chain was recovered during a study of T cell responses to AZD1222 COVID-19 vaccine. A note on this clone: What it binds is unknown.

Clones were read by immunoSEQ multiplex PCR, and TCRdb kept only the in-frame ones, dropping some. The sample carries around 170,000 clones, around 90% recorded once. Points from the study as a whole: Variant regions that are unmutated are reportedly the target of nearly half of spike-specific TCRs. Only after the peak T cell response were repertoires sampled.

The ends were cut back, 2 bases at V and 5 bases at J, with 10 bases in the middle. CDR3 size: 13 residues. Germline CDR1 and CDR2: ENHRY and SYGVKD. This sequence was found in an adult in good health. The V gene is TRBV10-3, the J gene TRBJ2-7, with D possibly being TRBD1 (6 bases). Sequences were derived from peripheral blood, sampled on day 0 of AZD1222 vaccination. The CDR3 DNA is TGTGCCATCAGTGAGCAGGACAGCGACGAGCAGTACTTC. Encoded protein: CAISEQDSDEQYF.